This TCR beta chain was captured in a study of OX40 agonist ivuxolimab in advanced cancers. Regarding the study as a whole: Which antigen the expanded peripheral T cells recognized is unknown. At 0.1 to 3.0 mg/kg, clonal expansion of CD4+ and CD8+ blood T cells had occurred by week 6.

Note on this clone: Antigen: not known.

Some clones are missing from TCRdb's copy, which holds only in-frame ones; the method was immunoSEQ multiplex PCR. The data show about 53,000 clones, about 88% seen once. Peripheral blood came from all dose cohorts at three timepoints. Germline assignment: CDR1 SGHRS and CDR2 YFSETQ. V shed 3 bases and J shed 1 base, with 10 bases lying between them. This CDR3 comprises 14 residues. Specimen: CD4+ or CD8+ T cells sorted from blood, collected in a trial of the OX40 agonist ivuxolimab. This TCR was sampled from an adult with an advanced solid tumor such as melanoma, head and neck, liver or kidney cancer. This sequence joins TRBV5-1 and TRBJ2-5; tentative D call: TRBD1 (6 bases). CDR3 bases: TGCGCCAGCAGCTCCGGACAGCCCCAAGAGACCCAGTACTTC. Encoded protein: CASSSGQPQETQYF.